The 26 T cell receptor beta chains below come from one sample, sequenced in a study of T cells in Graves' hyperthyroidism and ophthalmopathy. The TCR beta CDR3 regions underwent amplification using RNA transcripts as the source. First-round RT-PCR targeting the TCR CDR3 was performed with the HTBI primer set. One entry per CDR3 protein, called by TCRdb with MiXCR from the multiplex PCR reads. The profile shows more than 350,000 distinct CDR3 sequences, around 15% of them singletons. Sequencing used blood. These receptor sequences come from an older woman with Graves' ophthalmopathy.

This chain joins TRBV6-1 and TRBJ2-7; D might be TRBD2 (6 bases). The germline V gene encodes CDR1 MNHNS and CDR2 SASEGT. V was trimmed by 2 bases and J by 3 bases, leaving 14 bases between them. The CDR3 contains 15 residues. CDR3 coding DNA: TGTGCCAGCAGTGAAAGTAGCGGAGGCCGCTACGAGCAGTACTTC. Translated: CASSESSGGRYEQYF.

As to this clonotype: A much larger clone lies a single base off, so this may be a read error. V usage is TRBV28 and J usage is TRBJ2-1; D unclear. Germline V lookup: CDR1 MDHEN, CDR2 SYDVKM. The CDR3 is 15 residues long. CDR3 residues: CASSPPPASHNEKFF. For the CDR3, the DNA is TGTGCCAGCAGTCCACCCCCGGCGTCCCACAATGAGAAGTTCTTC.

This chain joins TRBV12-3 or TRBV12-4 and TRBJ1-3, with 9 bases identical to TRBD1. Unmatched junction bases numbered 7, after V lost 6 bases and J lost 4 bases. The CDR3 spans 15 residues. The CDR3 DNA is TGTGCCAGCAGATTGGACAGGGGTTCAGGAAACACCATATATTTT. It specifies CASRLDRGSGNTIYF.

This clonotype was seen a few times. The chain combines TRBV9 with TRBJ1-1; the D is unclear. Germline assignment: CDR1 SGDLS and CDR2 YYNGEE. The CDR3 has 15 amino acids. Trimming left V 0 bases short and J 1 base short, with 10 bases between. CDR3 sequence (DNA): TGTGCCAGCAGCGTAGAGGGAATAGGGAACACTGAAGCTTTCTTT. Residues: CASSVEGIGNTEAFF.

Only a few counts were recorded for this clonotype. The chain couples TRBV5-1 to TRBJ2-5; 14 bases line up with TRBD2. Germline V gives CDR1 SGHRS, CDR2 YFSETQ. The CDR3 totals 16 residues. V trimming: 4 bases; J trimming: 5 bases; junction bases outside the gene matches: 7. CDR3 coding DNA: TGCGCCAGCAGCACGGGACTAGCGGGAGCAGGCGAGACCCAGTACTTC. Its protein product is CASSTGLAGAGETQYF.

This clonotype was seen ten or more times. The rearrangement links TRBV5-6 to TRBJ2-1; 9 bases agree with TRBD2. Germline values: CDR1 SGHDT, CDR2 YYEEEE. The CDR3 runs to 15 residues. V trimming: 3 bases; J trimming: 4 bases; junction bases outside the gene matches: 5. The CDR3 loop reads CASSYSGRRYNEQFF. In DNA form, the CDR3 reads TGTGCCAGCAGCTACAGCGGGAGGCGGTACAATGAGCAGTTCTTC.

This clonotype was observed many times. V gene TRBV5-1 combines with J gene TRBJ2-3; 7 positions match TRBD1. Germline V lookup: CDR1 SGHRS, CDR2 YFSETQ. V dropped 4 bases and J dropped 2; count of bases not matched to a gene: 10. This CDR3 has 16 amino acids. The CDR3 here is CASSPPYRGDTDTQYF. As DNA, the CDR3 is TGCGCCAGCAGCCCACCCTACAGGGGAGACACAGATACGCAGTATTTT.

The rearrangement joins TRBV29-1 to TRBJ2-1; TRBD1 matches 12 bases. Germline-derived CDR1 and CDR2 are SQVTM and ANQGSEA. CDR3 size: 14 residues. Trimming removed 4 bases from V and 9 bases from J; junction bases left unmatched: 7. The CDR3 reads CSVAAGQGASEQFF. The DNA of the CDR3 is TGCAGCGTTGCGGCGGGACAGGGGGCCAGTGAGCAGTTCTTC.

This clonotype has a count of ten or more. The chain links TRBV7-2 to TRBJ2-7; 7 nucleotides line up with TRBD2. The germline V gene has CDR1 SGHTA and CDR2 FQGNSA. The V and J ends lost 4 bases and 3 bases, in that order; junction bases with no gene match: 15. The CDR3 length is 17 residues. The CDR3 DNA reads as TGTGCCAGCAGCTCCGTGGATCAAGCGGGACTCTACTACGAGCAGTACTTC. Residues: CASSSVDQAGLYYEQYF.

This clonotype was counted ten times or more. V is TRBV12-5 and J is TRBJ2-1; perhaps TRBD2 as D (6 bases). The CDR3 extends over 15 amino acids. CDR1 is LGHNT and CDR2 is FRNRAP in the germline V gene. V lost 4 bases and J lost 8, with 18 bases in between. CDR3 sequence reads: CASGYAGPTGHEQFF. The CDR3 coding sequence is TGTGCTAGTGGTTACGCGGGACCGACCGGGCATGAGCAGTTCTTC.

Ten or more counts support this clonotype. CDR3 sequence reads: CASSLIAGGKEQYF. CDR3 nucleotides: TGTGCCAGCAGCTTAATCGCGGGAGGAAAGGAGCAGTACTTC. This rearrangement joins TRBV7-9 to TRBJ2-7, with 8 bases lining up with TRBD2. From germline, CDR1 is SEHNR and CDR2 FQNEAQ (reference sequence). V trimming: 2 bases; J trimming: 7 bases; junction bases outside the gene matches: 7. This CDR3 region has 14 residues.

V gene TRBV14 combines with J gene TRBJ2-2; D is unclear. Looked up from germline, CDR1 is SGHDN and CDR2 is FVKESK. Trimming stripped 3 bases from V and 7 bases from J, with 12 bases between. The CDR3 runs to 14 residues. The CDR3 DNA reads TGTGCCAGCAGCCACACTCCGATTCACGGGGAGCTGTTTTTT. Its translation is CASSHTPIHGELFF. The variable domain in full, with the rest retrieved from reference TRBV14 and TRBJ2-2, is EAGVTQFPSHSVIEKGQTVTLRCDPISGHDNLYWYRRVMGKEIKFLLHFVKESKQDESGMPNNRFLAERTGGTYSTLKVQPAELEDSGVYFCASSHTPIHGELFFGEGSRLTVL.

The chain recombines TRBV4-1 with TRBJ2-3, with D possibly TRBD2 on 6 matching bases. Germline CDR1 MGHRA, CDR2 YSYEKL. The CDR3 loop spans 15 amino acids. The V gene lost 1 base and the J gene lost 2 bases, with 10 bases spanning the gap. CDR3 residues: CASSQVVADTDTQYF. The DNA for the CDR3 is TGCGCCAGCAGCCAAGTTGTAGCGGACACAGATACGCAGTATTTT.

At least ten counts were recorded for this clonotype. The rearrangement links TRBV6-2 or TRBV6-3 to TRBJ2-7; perhaps TRBD2 as D (5 bases). Germline V gene sequence: CDR1 MNHEY, CDR2 SVGEGT. This CDR3 contains 14 residues. Trimming removed 2 bases at V and 1 base at J, with 9 bases between. The CDR3 is CASSYLRESYEQYF. CDR3 DNA: TGTGCCAGCAGTTACCTGAGGGAATCCTACGAGCAGTACTTC.

This clonotype appeared many times. The chain recombines TRBV5-8 with TRBJ1-1; 8 nucleotides match TRBD1. Per germline, CDR1 SGHTS and CDR2 YDEGEE. The CDR3 is 14 residues long. The V and J ends lost 4 bases and 1 base, in that order; junction bases with no gene match: 3. The CDR3 protein is CASSEGQANTEAFF. CDR3 bases: TGTGCCAGCAGCGAGGGACAGGCGAACACTGAAGCTTTCTTT.

CDR3 DNA sequence: TGTGCCAGCAGCGAACTAGAAAACACCGGGGAGCTGTTTTTT. It encodes CASSELENTGELFF. V gene TRBV2 combines with J gene TRBJ2-2, with TRBD2 as a possible D gene (5 bases). CDR1 is SNHLY and CDR2 is FYNNEI in the germline V gene. The CDR3 has 14 residues. Between the trimmed V and J ends, which lost 6 bases and 2 bases, there was a span of 10 bases.

This clonotype occurred many times. This chain connects TRBV28 to TRBJ1-2; TRBD1 agrees at 7 bases. J lost 4 bases, V lost 4 bases, and 9 bases had no gene match. Germline loops: CDR1 MDHEN, CDR2 SYDVKM. This CDR3 is built from 15 residues. CDR3 nucleotides: TGTGCCAGCAGTTCTCCGGGACAGCCTTTCTATGGCTACACCTTC. The encoded protein is CASSSPGQPFYGYTF.

V and J are TRBV28 and TRBJ2-3; 7 positions match TRBD2. The CDR3 has 17 residues. Germline CDR1 MDHEN, CDR2 SYDVKM. V shed 2 bases, J shed 2 bases, and the junction held 10 bases outside the gene matches. CDR3 region: CASSLGLRGSHTDTQYF. CDR3 nucleotides: TGTGCCAGCAGTTTAGGCCTTCGCGGGAGTCACACAGATACGCAGTATTTT.

This clonotype was recorded a few times. J is TRBJ2-2 and V is TRBV5-1; D might be TRBD2 (6 bases). The CDR3 has 13 amino acids. Germline lookup yields CDR1 SGHRS and CDR2 YFSETQ. Trimming removed 4 bases at V and 7 bases at J, with 11 bases between. The CDR3 reads CASSPGRSGELFF. CDR3 DNA: TGCGCCAGCAGCCCTGGGAGGAGCGGGGAGCTGTTTTTT.

In its sample, this clonotype was seen many times. This chain links TRBV28 with TRBJ2-5; D is possibly TRBD1 or TRBD2 (6 bases each). CDR1 is MDHEN, CDR2 SYDVKM, per germline. This CDR3 has 14 amino acids. Between the trimmed V and J ends, which lost 8 bases and 3 bases, there was a span of 16 bases. Written as DNA, the CDR3 is TGTGCCAGCGGGGGCGGAGGAGGGGAAGAGACCCAGTACTTC. Translation: CASGGGGGEETQYF.

This chain links TRBV6-2 or TRBV6-3 with TRBJ2-7; 13 bases agree with TRBD2. The CDR3 sequence is 14 residues long. Germline V gene lookup returns CDR1 MNHEY and CDR2 SVGEGT. V lost 8 bases to trimming and J lost 7 bases; unmatched junction nucleotides: 8. This chain's CDR3 is CASGTSGILGEQYF. Here the CDR3 DNA reads TGTGCCAGCGGGACTAGCGGGATCCTGGGGGAGCAGTACTTC.

This clonotype was counted many times. The chain employs TRBV5-1 and TRBJ1-3; D is undetermined. Germline CDR1 reads SGHRS; CDR2 reads YFSETQ. The CDR3 spans 16 residues. V was trimmed by 0 bases and J by 0 bases, leaving 10 bases between them. In DNA, the CDR3 is TGCGCCAGCAGCTTGGACATACCCAACTCTGGAAACACCATATATTTT. Protein: CASSLDIPNSGNTIYF.

This clonotype was counted at least ten times. V usage is TRBV24-1 and J usage is TRBJ2-2; TRBD2 aligns across 8 bases. Germline V gives CDR1 KGHDR, CDR2 SFDVKD. This CDR3 is 16 amino acids long. V lost 3 bases to trimming and J lost 6 bases; unmatched junction nucleotides: 8. The CDR3 protein is CATSDTGYSGAGELFF. The DNA of the CDR3 is TGTGCCACCAGTGATACGGGGTATAGCGGGGCCGGGGAGCTGTTTTTT.

This clonotype has ten or more counts. The chain employs TRBV12-3 or TRBV12-4 and TRBJ2-7; 8 positions agree with TRBD1. The length of the CDR3 is 13 residues. Unmatched junction bases numbered 6, after V lost 8 bases and J lost 3 bases. In DNA form, the CDR3 reads TGTGCCAGCTCGACAGGGGCAAACTACGAGCAGTACTTC. Its translation is CASSTGANYEQYF.

This clonotype occurred a few times. The rearrangement links TRBV5-6 to TRBJ2-3, with D tentatively TRBD1 or TRBD2 (6 bases each). CDR1 is SGHDT, CDR2 YYEEEE, per germline. The V and J ends lost 1 base and 6 bases respectively, with 15 bases between them. The CDR3 has 15 amino acids. The CDR3 loop is CASSLPGAAPDTQYF. The CDR3 DNA reads as TGTGCCAGCAGCTTGCCGGGGGCGGCTCCTGATACGCAGTATTTT.

This clonotype was counted only a few times. V usage is TRBV18 and J usage is TRBJ2-1, with 12 nucleotides matching TRBD2. CDR1 KGHSH and CDR2 LQKENI come from the germline V gene. Trimming cost V 1 base and J 5 bases; bases outside gene matches: 9. The CDR3 loop spans 18 amino acids. CDR3 sequence reads: CASSPRLPSGRGHNEQFF. The CDR3 coding sequence is TGTGCCAGCTCACCACGGTTGCCTAGCGGGAGGGGGCACAATGAGCAGTTCTTC. Supplemented by reference TRBV18 and TRBJ2-1, the full variable domain reads NAGVMQNPRHLVRRRGQEARLRCSPMKGHSHVYWYRQLPEEGLKFMVYLQKENIIDESGMPKERFSAEFPKEGPSILRIQQVVRGDSAAYFCASSPRLPSGRGHNEQFFGPGTRLTVL.